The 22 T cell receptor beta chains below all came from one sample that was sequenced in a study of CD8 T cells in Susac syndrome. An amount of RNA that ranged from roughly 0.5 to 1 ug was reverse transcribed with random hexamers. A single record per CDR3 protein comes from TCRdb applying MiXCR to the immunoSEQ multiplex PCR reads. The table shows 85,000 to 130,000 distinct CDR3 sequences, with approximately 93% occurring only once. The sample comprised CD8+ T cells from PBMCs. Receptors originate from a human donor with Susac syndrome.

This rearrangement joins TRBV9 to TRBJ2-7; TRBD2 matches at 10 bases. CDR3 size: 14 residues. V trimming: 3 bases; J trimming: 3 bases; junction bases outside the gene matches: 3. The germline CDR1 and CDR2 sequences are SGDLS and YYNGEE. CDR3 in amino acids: CASSGSGGNYEQYF. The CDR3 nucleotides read TGTGCCAGCAGCGGTAGCGGGGGGAACTACGAGCAGTACTTC. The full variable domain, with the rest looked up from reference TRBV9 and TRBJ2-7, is DSGVTQTPKHLITATGQRVTLRCSPRSGDLSVYWYQQSLDQGLQFLIQYYNGEERAKGNILERFSAQQFPDLHSELNLSSLELGDSALYFCASSGSGGNYEQYFGPGTRLTVT.

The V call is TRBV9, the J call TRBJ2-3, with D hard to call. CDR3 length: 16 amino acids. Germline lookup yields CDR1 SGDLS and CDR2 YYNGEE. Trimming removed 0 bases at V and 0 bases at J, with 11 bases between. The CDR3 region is CASSVGTVSSTDTQYF. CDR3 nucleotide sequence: TGTGCCAGCAGCGTAGGTACAGTCTCTAGCACAGATACGCAGTATTTT.

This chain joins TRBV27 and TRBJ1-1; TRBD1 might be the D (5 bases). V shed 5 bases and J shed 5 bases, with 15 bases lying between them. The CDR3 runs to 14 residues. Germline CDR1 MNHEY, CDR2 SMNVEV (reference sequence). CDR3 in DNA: TGTGCCAGCAGTACCAGGGACCTGAGGACTGAAGCTTTCTTT. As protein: CASSTRDLRTEAFF.

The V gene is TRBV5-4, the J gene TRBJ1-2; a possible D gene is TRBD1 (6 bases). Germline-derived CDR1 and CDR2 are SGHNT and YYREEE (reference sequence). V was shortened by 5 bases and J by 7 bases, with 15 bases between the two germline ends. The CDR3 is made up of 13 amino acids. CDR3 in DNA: TGTGCCAGCAGTGGCCGGGAAGGGGGTGGCTACACCTTC. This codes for CASSGREGGGYTF.

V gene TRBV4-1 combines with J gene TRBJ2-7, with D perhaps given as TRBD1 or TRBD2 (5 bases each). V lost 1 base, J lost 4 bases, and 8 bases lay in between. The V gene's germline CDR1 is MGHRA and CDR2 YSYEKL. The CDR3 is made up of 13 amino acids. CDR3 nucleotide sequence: TGCGCCAGCAGCCAAGGGGACGGTTACGAGCAGTACTTC. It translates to CASSQGDGYEQYF.

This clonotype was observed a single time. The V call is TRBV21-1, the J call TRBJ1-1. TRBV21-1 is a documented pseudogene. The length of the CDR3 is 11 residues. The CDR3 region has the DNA TGTGCCCCGGCGGTGAACACTGAAGCTTTCTTT. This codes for CAPAVNTEAFF.

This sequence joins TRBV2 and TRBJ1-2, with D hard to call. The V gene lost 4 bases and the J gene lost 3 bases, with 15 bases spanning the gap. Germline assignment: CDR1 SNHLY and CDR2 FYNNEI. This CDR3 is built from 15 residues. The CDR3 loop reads CASSGRSVVDYGYTF. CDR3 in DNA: TGTGCCAGCAGTGGGCGTAGCGTGGTGGACTATGGCTACACCTTC.

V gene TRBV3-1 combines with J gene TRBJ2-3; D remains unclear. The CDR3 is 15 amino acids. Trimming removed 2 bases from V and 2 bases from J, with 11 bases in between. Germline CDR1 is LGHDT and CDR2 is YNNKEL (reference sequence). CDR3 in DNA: TGTGCCAGCAGCCAACCCCCGGGCTCCACAGATACGCAGTATTTT. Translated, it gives CASSQPPGSTDTQYF.

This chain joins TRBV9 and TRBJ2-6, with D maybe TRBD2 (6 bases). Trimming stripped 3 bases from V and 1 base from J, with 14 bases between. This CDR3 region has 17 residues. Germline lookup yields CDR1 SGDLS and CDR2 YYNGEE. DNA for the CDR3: TGTGCCAGCAGCGCCAATAGGGACTCTTCTGGGGCCAACGTCCTGACTTTC. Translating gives CASSANRDSSGANVLTF.

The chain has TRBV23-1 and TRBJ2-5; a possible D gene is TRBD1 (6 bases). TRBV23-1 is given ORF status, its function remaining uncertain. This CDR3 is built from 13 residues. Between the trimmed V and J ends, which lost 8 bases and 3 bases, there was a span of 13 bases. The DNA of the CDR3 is TGCGCCAGCCTCCGCGCAGGGGAAGAGACCCAGTACTTC. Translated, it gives CASLRAGEETQYF.

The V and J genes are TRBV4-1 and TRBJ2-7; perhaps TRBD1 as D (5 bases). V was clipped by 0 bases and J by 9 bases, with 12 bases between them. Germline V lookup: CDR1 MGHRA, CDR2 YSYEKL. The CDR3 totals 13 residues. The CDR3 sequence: CASSQDRGDRQYF. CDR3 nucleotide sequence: TGCGCCAGCAGCCAAGATAGGGGCGACAGGCAGTACTTC.

The DNA of the CDR3 is TGTGCCAGCAGCGTAGGGGCTAGCGGGGGGGGCTACGAGCAGTACTTC. This encodes CASSVGASGGGYEQYF. The chain links TRBV9 to TRBJ2-7, with 12 bases that match TRBD2. The CDR3 runs to 16 residues. Germline loops: CDR1 SGDLS, CDR2 YYNGEE. V trimming: 0 bases; J trimming: 3 bases; junction bases outside the gene matches: 4.

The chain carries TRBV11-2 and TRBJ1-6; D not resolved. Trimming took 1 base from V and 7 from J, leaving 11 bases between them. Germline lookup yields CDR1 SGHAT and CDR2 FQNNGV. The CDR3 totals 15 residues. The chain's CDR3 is CASSLGEFGNSPLHF. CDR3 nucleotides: TGTGCCAGCAGCTTAGGGGAATTTGGGAATTCACCCCTCCACTTT.

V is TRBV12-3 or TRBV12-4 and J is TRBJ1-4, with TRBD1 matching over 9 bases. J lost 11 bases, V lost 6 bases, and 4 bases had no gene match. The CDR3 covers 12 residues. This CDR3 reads CASRKTGGKLFF. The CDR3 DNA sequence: TGTGCCAGCAGGAAGACAGGGGGGAAACTGTTTTTT.

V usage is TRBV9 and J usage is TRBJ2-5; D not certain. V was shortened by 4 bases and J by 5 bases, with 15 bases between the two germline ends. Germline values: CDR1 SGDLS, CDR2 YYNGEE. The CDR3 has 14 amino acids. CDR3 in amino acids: CASSPGNSEETQYF. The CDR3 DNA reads TGTGCCAGCAGCCCTGGGAACTCGGAGGAGACCCAGTACTTC. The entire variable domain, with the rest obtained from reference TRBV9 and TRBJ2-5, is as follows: DSGVTQTPKHLITATGQRVTLRCSPRSGDLSVYWYQQSLDQGLQFLIQYYNGEERAKGNILERFSAQQFPDLHSELNLSSLELGDSALYFCASSPGNSEETQYFGPGTRLLVL.

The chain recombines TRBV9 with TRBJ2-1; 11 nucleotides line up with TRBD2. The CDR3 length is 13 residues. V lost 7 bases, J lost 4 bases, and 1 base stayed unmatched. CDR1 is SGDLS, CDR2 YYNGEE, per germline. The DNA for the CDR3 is TGTGCCAGCGCTAGCGGGGGGTACAATGAGCAGTTCTTC. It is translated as CASASGGYNEQFF. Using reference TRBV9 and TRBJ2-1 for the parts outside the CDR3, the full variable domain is DSGVTQTPKHLITATGQRVTLRCSPRSGDLSVYWYQQSLDQGLQFLIQYYNGEERAKGNILERFSAQQFPDLHSELNLSSLELGDSALYFCASASGGYNEQFFGPGTRLTVL.

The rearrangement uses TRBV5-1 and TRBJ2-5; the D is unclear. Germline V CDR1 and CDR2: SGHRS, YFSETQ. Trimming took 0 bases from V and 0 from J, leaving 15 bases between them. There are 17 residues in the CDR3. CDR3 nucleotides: TGCGCCAGCAGCTTGGCCGACCCACCCGGGTACCAAGAGACCCAGTACTTC. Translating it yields CASSLADPPGYQETQYF.

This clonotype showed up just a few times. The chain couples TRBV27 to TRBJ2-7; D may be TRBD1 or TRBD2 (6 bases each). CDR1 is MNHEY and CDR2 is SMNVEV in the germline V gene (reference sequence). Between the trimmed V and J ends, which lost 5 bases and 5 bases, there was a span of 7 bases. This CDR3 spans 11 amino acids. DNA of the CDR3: TGTGCCAGCAGTAGGGGGGACGAGCAGTACTTC. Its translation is CASSRGDEQYF.

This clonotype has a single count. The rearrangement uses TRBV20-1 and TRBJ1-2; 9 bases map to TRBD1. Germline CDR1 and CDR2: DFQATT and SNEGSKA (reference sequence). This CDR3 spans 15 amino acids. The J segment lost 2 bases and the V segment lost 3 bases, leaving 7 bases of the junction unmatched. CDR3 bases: TGCAGTGCTAGCCAAGGGACAGGGCCCAACTATGGCTACACCTTC. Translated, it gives CSASQGTGPNYGYTF.

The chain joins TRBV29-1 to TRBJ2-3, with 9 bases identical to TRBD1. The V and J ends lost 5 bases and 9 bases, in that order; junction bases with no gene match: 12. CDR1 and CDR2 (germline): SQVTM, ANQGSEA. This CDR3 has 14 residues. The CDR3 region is CSVRTGDLSYTQYF. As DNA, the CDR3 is TGCAGCGTTAGGACAGGGGACTTATCGTACACGCAGTATTTT.

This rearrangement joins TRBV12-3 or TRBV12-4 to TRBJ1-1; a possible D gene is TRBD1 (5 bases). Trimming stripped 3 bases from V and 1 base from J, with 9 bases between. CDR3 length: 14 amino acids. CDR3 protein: CASSFPDRNTEAFF. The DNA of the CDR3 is TGTGCCAGCAGTTTCCCAGACAGGAACACTGAAGCTTTCTTT.

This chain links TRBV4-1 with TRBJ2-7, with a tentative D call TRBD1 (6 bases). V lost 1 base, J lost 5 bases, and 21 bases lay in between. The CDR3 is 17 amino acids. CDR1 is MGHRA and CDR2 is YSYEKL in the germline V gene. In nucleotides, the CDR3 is TGCGCCAGCAGCCAAGGATCCAATGGGGGCTGGTTCCACGAGCAGTACTTC. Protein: CASSQGSNGGWFHEQYF.